Included here is one T cell receptor (beta chain) sequence, with context. Antigen: not known. The data originate from a study of post-analysis software for immune sequencing data. Study as a whole: Courses of disease covered relapsing-remitting, secondary progressive and progressive-relapsing multiple sclerosis.

Per the germline V gene, CDR1 is SGHRS and CDR2 is YFSETQ. The CDR3 covers 16 residues. Between the trimmed V and J ends, which lost 4 bases and 6 bases, there was a span of 20 bases. Regarding the study as a whole: In multiple sclerosis, normalized Chao1 diversity was significantly below that of controls. There were roughly 5 TRBV segments more frequent in patients than controls, and TRBV5-6, TRBV5-1 and TRBV20-1 were among them. Under the F measure, samples that were prepared in one batch clustered strongly together.

Sequencing libraries made from TCR beta cDNA carried unique molecular identifiers. Starting from roughly 1.1 to 9.2 million T cells, the study yielded about half a million cDNA molecules. TCRdb ran MiXCR on the PCR reads and lists one entry per CDR3 protein. The sample records 550,000 to 700,000 distinct CDR3 sequences, 44% being singletons. The TCR sequence derives from a girl aged 5 to 17 with multiple sclerosis. The sample taken for sequencing was blood. The chain couples TRBV5-1 to TRBJ2-1; maybe TRBD2 (5 bases). CDR3 in amino acids: CASSPTYSALGNEQFF. The DNA for the CDR3 is TGCGCCAGCAGCCCTACATATAGCGCCCTCGGCAATGAGCAGTTCTTC.